The 5 T cell receptor beta chains listed next were all sequenced from one sample in a study of T cells in localized non-small cell lung cancer. Here immunoSEQ multiplex PCR was the method, and the copy in TCRdb shows in-frame clones only, minus some. The repertoire has almost 4,000 clones, around 28% of them found once; the top ten carry roughly 13%. The sequencing here drew on lung tumor tissue, taken before any cancer treatment. The origin of the receptors is a man aged 35 to 70 with stage II lung adenocarcinoma.

This chain links TRBV16 with TRBJ1-4, with a weak D call TRBD1 (5 bases). The length of the CDR3 is 15 residues. Looked up from germline, CDR1 is KGHSY and CDR2 is FQNENV. The ends were cut back, 1 base at V and 7 bases at J, with 13 bases in the middle. CDR3 loop: CASSQFIQESEKLFF. CDR3 coding DNA: TGTGCCAGCAGCCAATTTATACAGGAGAGTGAAAAACTGTTTTTT. The full variable domain, in which reference TRBV16 and TRBJ1-4 provide the parts outside the CDR3, is GEEVAQTPKHLVRGEGQKAKLYCAPIKGHSYVFWYQQVLKNEFKFLISFQNENVFDETGMPKERFSAKCLPNSPCSLEIQATKLEDSAVYFCASSQFIQESEKLFFGSGTQLSVL.

The chain uses TRBV11-3 and TRBJ1-6, with 7 bases lining up with TRBD1. Trimming took 4 bases from V and 11 from J; bases not matched to a gene: 11. The CDR3 contains 15 residues. Per the germline V gene, CDR1 is SGHNT and CDR2 is YENEEA. In DNA form, the CDR3 reads TGTGCCAGCAGCTCGCGGACAGGCCTAGGGACACCCCTCCACTTT. This gives the protein CASSSRTGLGTPLHF.

This clone qualifies as medium-sized. V gene TRBV11-3 combines with J gene TRBJ1-1; D gene unclear. Trimming pared 0 bases from V and 1 base from J, leaving 6 bases between. Per germline, CDR1 SGHNT and CDR2 YENEEA. The CDR3 has 14 amino acids. CDR3 nucleotide sequence: TGTGCCAGCAGCTTAGAGGATACGAACACTGAAGCTTTCTTT. Encoded protein: CASSLEDTNTEAFF.

Judged by abundance, this clone is medium-sized (0.01 to 0.1%). This chain uses TRBV11-3 with TRBJ2-5; TRBD2 agrees at 9 bases. The CDR3 totals 16 residues. Germline trimming cut 5 bases from V and 5 bases from J; bases unmatched to any gene: 12. Per germline, CDR1 SGHNT and CDR2 YENEEA. The CDR3 region has the DNA TGTGCCAGCAGCCAAAGTTTTGCTAGCGGGGTGGAGACCCAGTACTTC. The encoded protein is CASSQSFASGVETQYF.

The count of this clone is one. This rearrangement joins TRBV19 to TRBJ1-1; D might be TRBD1 (6 bases). V was cut by 2 bases and J by 1 base, with 8 bases left in between. The CDR3 has 14 amino acids. Germline CDR1 LNHDA, CDR2 SQIVND (reference sequence). The CDR3 protein is CASSIRGGNTEAFF. The CDR3 region has the DNA TGTGCCAGTAGTATAAGGGGGGGGAACACTGAAGCTTTCTTT.